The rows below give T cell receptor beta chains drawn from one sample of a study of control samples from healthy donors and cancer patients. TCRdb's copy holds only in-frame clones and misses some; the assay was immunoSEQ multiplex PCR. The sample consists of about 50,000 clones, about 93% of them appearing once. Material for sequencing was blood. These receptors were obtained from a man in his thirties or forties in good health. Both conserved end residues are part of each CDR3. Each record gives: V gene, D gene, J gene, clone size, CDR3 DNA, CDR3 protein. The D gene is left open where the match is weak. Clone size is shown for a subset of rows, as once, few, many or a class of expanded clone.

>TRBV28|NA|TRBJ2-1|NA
TGTGCCAGCAAGGGTGGATCGCACTACAATGAGCAGTTCTTC
CASKGGSHYNEQFF
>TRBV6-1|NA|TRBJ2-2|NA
TGTGCCAGCAGTGAAAAGTGGGTCAACGGGGAGCTGTTTTTT
CASSEKWVNGELFF
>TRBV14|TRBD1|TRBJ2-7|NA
TGTGCCAGCAGCCAAGACATGGGACAGGGCGCCTACGAGCAGTACTTC
CASSQDMGQGAYEQYF
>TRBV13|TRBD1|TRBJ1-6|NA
TGTGCCAGCAGCTTAGGCGGATCGGGACAGGGCTATAATTCACCCCTCCACTTT
CASSLGGSGQGYNSPLHF
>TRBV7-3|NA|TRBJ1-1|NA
TGTGCCAGCAGGGTTCAGGAGAACACTGAAGCTTTCTTT
CASRVQENTEAFF
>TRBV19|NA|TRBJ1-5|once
TGTGCCAGTAGTCCGCCCCCGGGGCCGGGGAAGCAGCCCCAGCATTTT
CASSPPPGPGKQPQHF
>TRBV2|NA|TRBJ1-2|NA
TGTGCCAGCAAGGTGAACTATGGCTACACCTTC
CASKVNYGYTF
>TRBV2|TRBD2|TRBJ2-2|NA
TGTGCCAGCAGGGAGACTAGCGAGAACACCGGGGAGCTGTTTTTT
CASRETSENTGELFF
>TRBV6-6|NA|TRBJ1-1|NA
TGTGCCAGCAGACCACAGGAGAACACTGAAGCTTTCTTT
CASRPQENTEAFF
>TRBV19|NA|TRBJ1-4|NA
TGTGCCAGTAGAGGAGTAGGGGCTAATGAAAAACTGTTTTTT
CASRGVGANEKLFF
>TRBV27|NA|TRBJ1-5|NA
TGTGCCAGCAGTGGGGGAGGGACTCGCAATCAGCCCCAGCATTTT
CASSGGGTRNQPQHF
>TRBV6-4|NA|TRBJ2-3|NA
TGTGCCAGCAGTGAGGACAGCACAGATACGCAGTATTTT
CASSEDSTDTQYF
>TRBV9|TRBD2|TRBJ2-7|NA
TGTGCCAGCAGCGTAGGCGGGGGGGCCTACGAGCAGTACTTC
CASSVGGGAYEQYF
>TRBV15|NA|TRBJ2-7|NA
TGTGCCACCAGCAGAATGACAGAGCCCTACGAGCAGTACTTC
CATSRMTEPYEQYF
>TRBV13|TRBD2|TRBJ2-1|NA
TGTGCCAGCAGCCACCCTCTCGGGGGGGAGGATGAGCAGTTCTTC
CASSHPLGGEDEQFF
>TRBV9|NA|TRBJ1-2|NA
TGTGCCAGCAGCAGGGGGGCTGGCTACACCTTC
CASSRGAGYTF
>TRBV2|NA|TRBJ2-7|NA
TGTGCCAGCAGTCAAGAATTTCAAGGACCATACGAGCAGTACTTC
CASSQEFQGPYEQYF
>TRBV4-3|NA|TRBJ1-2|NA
TGCGCCAGCAGCCAAGGAGTCTTAGCGGCGAGGGGGAATGGCTACACCTTC
CASSQGVLAARGNGYTF
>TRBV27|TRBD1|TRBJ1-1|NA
TGTGCCAGCAGGTATATGGACAGGGCGGGAACTGAAGCTTTCTTT
CASRYMDRAGTEAFF
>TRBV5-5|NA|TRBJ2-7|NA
TGTGCCAGCAATCCCGGTCGGGCGACGGGCGAGCAGTACTTC
CASNPGRATGEQYF
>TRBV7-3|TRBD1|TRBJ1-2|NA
TGTGCCACACGATTATTGCGACAGGGGAATGGCTACACCTTC
CATRLLRQGNGYTF
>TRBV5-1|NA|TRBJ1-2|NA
TGCGAAACCCCCCAAACCGCGGGGGGGCAGAGCTATGGCTACACCTTC
CETPQTAGGQSYGYTF
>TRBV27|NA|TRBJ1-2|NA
TGTGCCAGCAGTCCCCGGGAGGGGGCTAACTATGGCTACACCTTC
CASSPREGANYGYTF
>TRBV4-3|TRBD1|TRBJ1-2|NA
TGCGCCAGCAGCCAAGATAAAAGACAGGGGCTCGACTGGGGCTATGGCTACACCTTC
CASSQDKRQGLDWGYGYTF
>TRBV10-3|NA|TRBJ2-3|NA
TGTGCCATCAGGGGCGGGGTCAGCGATACGCAGTATTTT
CAIRGGVSDTQYF
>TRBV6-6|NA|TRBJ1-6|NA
TGTGCCAGCAGTCCTTCAGCACCCTATAATTCACCCCTCCACTTT
CASSPSAPYNSPLHF
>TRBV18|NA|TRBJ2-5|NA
TGTGCCAGCTCACCAAAGGCGCAGGGGACCCAGTACTTC
CASSPKAQGTQYF
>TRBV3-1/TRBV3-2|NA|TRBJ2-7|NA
TGTGCCAGCAGCCAAGGCGGACAGAGCTCCTACGAGCAGTACTTC
CASSQGGQSSYEQYF
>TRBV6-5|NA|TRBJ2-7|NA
TGTGCCACTACCCCAAACCCCTACGAGCAGTACTTC
CATTPNPYEQYF
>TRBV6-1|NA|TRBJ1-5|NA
TGTGCCAGCAGTGAAAGGGGACCGTTCAATCAGCCCCAGCATTTT
CASSERGPFNQPQHF
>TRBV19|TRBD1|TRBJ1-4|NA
TGTGCCAGTAGTATCCGACAGGGGTACAATGAAAAACTGTTTTTT
CASSIRQGYNEKLFF